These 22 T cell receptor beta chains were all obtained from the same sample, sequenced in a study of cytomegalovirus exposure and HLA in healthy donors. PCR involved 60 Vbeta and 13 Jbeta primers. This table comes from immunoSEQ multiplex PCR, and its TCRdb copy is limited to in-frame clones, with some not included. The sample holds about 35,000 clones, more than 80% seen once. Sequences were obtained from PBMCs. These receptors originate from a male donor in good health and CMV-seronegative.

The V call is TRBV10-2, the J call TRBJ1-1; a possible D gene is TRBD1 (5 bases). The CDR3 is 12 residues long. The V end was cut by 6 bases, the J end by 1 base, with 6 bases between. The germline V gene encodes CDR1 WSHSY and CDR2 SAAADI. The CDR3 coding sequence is TGCGCCAGCAGGCAGGGGAACACTGAAGCTTTCTTT. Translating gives CASRQGNTEAFF.

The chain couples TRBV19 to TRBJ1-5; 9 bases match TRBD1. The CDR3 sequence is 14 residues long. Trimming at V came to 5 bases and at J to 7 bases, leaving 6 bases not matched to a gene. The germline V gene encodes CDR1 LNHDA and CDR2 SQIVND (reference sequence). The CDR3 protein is CASSPGTGRQPQHF. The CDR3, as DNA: TGTGCCAGTAGTCCCGGGACAGGGAGACAGCCCCAGCATTTT.

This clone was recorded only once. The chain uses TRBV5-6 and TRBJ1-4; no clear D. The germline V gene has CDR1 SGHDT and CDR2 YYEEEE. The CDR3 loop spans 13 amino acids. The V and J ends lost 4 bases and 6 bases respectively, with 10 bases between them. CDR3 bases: TGTGCCAGCAGCCCTCTAGGTGATGAAAAACTGTTTTTT. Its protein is CASSPLGDEKLFF. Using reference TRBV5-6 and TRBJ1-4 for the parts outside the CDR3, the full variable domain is DAGVTQSPTHLIKTRGQQVTLRCSPKSGHDTVSWYQQALGQGPQFIFQYYEEEERQRGNFPDRFSGHQFPNYSSELNVNALLLGDSALYLCASSPLGDEKLFFGSGTQLSVL.

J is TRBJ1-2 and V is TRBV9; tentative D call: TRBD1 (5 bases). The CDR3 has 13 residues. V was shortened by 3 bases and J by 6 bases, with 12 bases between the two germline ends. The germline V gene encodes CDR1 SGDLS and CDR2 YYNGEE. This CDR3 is CASSATVGHGYTF. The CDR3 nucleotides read TGTGCCAGCAGCGCGACAGTAGGGCATGGCTACACCTTC.

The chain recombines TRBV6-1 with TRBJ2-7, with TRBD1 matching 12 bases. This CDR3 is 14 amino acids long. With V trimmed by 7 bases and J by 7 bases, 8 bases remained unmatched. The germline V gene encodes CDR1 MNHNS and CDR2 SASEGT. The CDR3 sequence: CASTSRDRGQEQYF. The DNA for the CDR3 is TGTGCCAGCACTTCCCGGGACAGGGGGCAAGAGCAGTACTTC.

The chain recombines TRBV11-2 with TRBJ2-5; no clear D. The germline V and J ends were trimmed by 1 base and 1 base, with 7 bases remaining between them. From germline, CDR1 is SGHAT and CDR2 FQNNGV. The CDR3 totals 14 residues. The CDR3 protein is CASSLGTFQETQYF. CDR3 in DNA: TGTGCCAGCAGCTTAGGAACATTCCAAGAGACCCAGTACTTC.

Here the CDR3 DNA reads TGTGCCTGGAGTGCCCCGGGAATCGGCGTGACTGAAAAACTGTTTTTT. Translation: CAWSAPGIGVTEKLFF. The J gene is TRBJ1-4, the V gene TRBV30, with unresolved D. V lost 1 base, J lost 7 bases, and 19 bases lay in between. The CDR3 contains 16 residues. Germline-derived CDR1 and CDR2 are GTSNPN and SVGIG (reference sequence).

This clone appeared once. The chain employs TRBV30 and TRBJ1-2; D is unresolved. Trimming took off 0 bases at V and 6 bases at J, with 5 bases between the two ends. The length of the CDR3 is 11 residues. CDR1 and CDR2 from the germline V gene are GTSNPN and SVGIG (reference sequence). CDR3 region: CAWSVGDGYTF. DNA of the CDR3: TGTGCCTGGAGTGTCGGGGATGGCTACACCTTC.

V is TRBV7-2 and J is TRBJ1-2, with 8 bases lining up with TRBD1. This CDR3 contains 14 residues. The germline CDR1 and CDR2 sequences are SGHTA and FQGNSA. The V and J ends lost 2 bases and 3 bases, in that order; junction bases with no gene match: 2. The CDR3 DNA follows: TGTGCCAGCAGCTTAACAGGGGGGGACTATGGCTACACCTTC. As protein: CASSLTGGDYGYTF.

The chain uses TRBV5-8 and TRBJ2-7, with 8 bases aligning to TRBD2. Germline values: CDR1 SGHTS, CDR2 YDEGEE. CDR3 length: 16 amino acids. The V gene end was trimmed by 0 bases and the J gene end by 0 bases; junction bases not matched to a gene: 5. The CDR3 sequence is CASSLGSGGLSYEQYF. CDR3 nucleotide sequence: TGTGCCAGCAGCTTGGGCAGCGGGGGACTCTCCTACGAGCAGTACTTC.

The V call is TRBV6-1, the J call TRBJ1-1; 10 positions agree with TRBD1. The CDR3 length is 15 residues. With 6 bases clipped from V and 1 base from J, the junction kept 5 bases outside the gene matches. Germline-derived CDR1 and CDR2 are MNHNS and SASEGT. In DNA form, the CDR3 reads TGTGCCAGCAGACGACAGGGGGCGAAGAACACTGAAGCTTTCTTT. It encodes CASRRQGAKNTEAFF.

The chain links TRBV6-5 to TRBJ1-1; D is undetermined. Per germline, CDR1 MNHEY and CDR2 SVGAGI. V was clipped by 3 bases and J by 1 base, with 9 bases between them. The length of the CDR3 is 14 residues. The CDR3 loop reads CASSYAGGNTEAFF. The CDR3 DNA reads TGTGCCAGCAGTTATGCAGGAGGGAACACTGAAGCTTTCTTT.

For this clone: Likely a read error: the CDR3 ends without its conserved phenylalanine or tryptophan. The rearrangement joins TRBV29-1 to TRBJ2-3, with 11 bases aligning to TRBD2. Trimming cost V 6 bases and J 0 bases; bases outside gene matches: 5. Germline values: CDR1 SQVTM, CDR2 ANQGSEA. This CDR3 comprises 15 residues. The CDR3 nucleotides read TGCAGCGTGCGACTAGCGGGATTAAGCACAGATACGCAGTATGTT. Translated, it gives CSVRLAGLSTDTQYV.

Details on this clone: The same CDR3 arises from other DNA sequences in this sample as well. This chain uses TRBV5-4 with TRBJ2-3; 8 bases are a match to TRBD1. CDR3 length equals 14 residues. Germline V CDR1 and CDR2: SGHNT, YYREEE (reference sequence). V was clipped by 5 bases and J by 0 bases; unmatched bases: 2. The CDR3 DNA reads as TGTGCCAGCAGTAGACAGGGGAGCACAGATACGCAGTATTTT. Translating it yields CASSRQGSTDTQYF.

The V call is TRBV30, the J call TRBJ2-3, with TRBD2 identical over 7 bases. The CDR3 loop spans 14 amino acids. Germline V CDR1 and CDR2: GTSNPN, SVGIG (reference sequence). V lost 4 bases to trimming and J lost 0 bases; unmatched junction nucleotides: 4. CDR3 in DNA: TGTGCCTGGAAACTAGCGATTAGCACAGATACGCAGTATTTT. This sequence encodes CAWKLAISTDTQYF.

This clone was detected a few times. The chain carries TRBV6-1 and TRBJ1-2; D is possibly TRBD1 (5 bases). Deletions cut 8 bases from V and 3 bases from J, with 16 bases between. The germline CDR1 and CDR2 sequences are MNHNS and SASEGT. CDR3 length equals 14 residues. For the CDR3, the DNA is TGTGCCAGCCAACTGACAGACTCCTACTATGGCTACACCTTC. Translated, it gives CASQLTDSYYGYTF.

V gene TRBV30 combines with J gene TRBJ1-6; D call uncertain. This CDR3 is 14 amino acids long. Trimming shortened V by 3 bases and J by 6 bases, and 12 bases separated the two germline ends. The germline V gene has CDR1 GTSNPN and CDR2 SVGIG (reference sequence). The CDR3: CAWSVGSGNSPLHF. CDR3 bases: TGTGCCTGGAGCGTCGGGAGCGGTAATTCACCCCTCCACTTT.

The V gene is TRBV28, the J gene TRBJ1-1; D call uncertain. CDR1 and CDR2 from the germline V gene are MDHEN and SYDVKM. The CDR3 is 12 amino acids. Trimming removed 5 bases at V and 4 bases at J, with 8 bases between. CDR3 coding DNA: TGTGCCAGCAGTAGGACTGGCACTGAAGCTTTCTTT. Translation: CASSRTGTEAFF. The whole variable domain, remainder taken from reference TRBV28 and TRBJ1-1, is DVKVTQSSRYLVKRTGEKVFLECVQDMDHENMFWYRQDPGLGLRLIYFSYDVKMKEKGDIPEGYSVSREKKERFSLILESASTNQTSMYLCASSRTGTEAFFGQGTRLTVV.

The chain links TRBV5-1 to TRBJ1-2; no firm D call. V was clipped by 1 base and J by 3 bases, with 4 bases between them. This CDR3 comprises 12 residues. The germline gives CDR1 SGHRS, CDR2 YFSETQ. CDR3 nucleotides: TGCGCCAGCAGCTTGACGGACTATGGCTACACCTTC. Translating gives CASSLTDYGYTF. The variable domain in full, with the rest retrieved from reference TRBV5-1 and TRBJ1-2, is KAGVTQTPRYLIKTRGQQVTLSCSPISGHRSVSWYQQTPGQGLQFLFEYFSETQRNKGNFPGRFSGRQFSNSRSEMNVSTLELGDSALYLCASSLTDYGYTFGSGTRLTVV.

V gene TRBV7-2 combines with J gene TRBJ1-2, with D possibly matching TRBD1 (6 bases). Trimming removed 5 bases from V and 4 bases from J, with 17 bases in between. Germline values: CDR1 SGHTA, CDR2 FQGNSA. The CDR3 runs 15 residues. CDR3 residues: CASSPEGERPYGYTF. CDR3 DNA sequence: TGTGCCAGCAGCCCCGAGGGGGAACGCCCCTATGGCTACACCTTC. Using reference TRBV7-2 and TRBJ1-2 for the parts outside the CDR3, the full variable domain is GAGVSQSPSNKVTEKGKDVELRCDPISGHTALYWYRQSLGQGLEFLIYFQGNSAPDKSGLPSDRFSAERTGGSVSTLTIQRTQQEDSAVYLCASSPEGERPYGYTFGSGTRLTVV.

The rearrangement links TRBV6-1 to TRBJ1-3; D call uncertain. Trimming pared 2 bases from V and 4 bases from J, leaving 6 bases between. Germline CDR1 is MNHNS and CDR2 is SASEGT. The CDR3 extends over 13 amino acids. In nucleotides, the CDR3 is TGTGCCAGCAGTGAACAGAACGGAAACACCATATATTTT. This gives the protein CASSEQNGNTIYF.

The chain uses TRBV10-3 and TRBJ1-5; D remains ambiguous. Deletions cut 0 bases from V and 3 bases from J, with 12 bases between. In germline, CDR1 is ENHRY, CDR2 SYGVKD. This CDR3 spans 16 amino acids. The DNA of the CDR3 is TGTGCCATCAGTGAGTCGGGCTACACCTCCAATCAGCCCCAGCATTTT. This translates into CAISESGYTSNQPQHF.